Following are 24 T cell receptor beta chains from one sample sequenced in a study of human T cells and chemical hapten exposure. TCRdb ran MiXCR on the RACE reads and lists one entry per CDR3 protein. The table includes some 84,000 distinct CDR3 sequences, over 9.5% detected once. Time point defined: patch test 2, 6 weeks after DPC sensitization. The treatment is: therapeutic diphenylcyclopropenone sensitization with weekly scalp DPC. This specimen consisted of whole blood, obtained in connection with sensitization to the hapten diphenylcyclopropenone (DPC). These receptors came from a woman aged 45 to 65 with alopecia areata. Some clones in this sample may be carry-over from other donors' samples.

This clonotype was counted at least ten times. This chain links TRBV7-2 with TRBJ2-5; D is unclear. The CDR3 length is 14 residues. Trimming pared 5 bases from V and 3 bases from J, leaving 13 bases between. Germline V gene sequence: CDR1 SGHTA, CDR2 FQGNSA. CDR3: CASSPPPDEETQYF. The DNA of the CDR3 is TGTGCCAGCAGCCCCCCCCCGGATGAAGAGACCCAGTACTTC.

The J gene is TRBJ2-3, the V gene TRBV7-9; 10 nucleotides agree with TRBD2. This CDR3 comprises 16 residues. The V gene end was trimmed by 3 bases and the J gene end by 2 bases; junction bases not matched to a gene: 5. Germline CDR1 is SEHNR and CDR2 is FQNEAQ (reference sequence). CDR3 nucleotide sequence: TGTGCCAGCAGCTTCCCCGGGACTAGCGTCACAGATACGCAGTATTTT. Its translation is CASSFPGTSVTDTQYF.

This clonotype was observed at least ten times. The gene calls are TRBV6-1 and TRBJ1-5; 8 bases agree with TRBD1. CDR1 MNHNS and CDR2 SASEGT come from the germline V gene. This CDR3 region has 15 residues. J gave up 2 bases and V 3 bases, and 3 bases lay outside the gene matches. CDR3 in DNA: TGTGCCAGCAGTGAGCAGACAGGGGGCAATCAGCCCCAGCATTTT. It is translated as CASSEQTGGNQPQHF.

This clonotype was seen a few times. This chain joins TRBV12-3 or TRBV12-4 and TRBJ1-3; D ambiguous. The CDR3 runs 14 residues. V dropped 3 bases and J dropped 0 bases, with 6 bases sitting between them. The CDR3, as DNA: TGTGCCAGCAGTTTCCCCTTCTCTGGAAACACCATATATTTT. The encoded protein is CASSFPFSGNTIYF.

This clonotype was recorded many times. CDR3 coding DNA: TGTGCCAGCAGCTTAGATGGGCAGGAAAATGAAAAACTGTTTTTT. Translating gives CASSLDGQENEKLFF. J is TRBJ1-4 and V is TRBV7-2; D not certain. The CDR3 has 15 residues. V was trimmed by 1 base and J by 5 bases, leaving 11 bases between them. In germline, CDR1 is SGHTA, CDR2 FQGNSA.

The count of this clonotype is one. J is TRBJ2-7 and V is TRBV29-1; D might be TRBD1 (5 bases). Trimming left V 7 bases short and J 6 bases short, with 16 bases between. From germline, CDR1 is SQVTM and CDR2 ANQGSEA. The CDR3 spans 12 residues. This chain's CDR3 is CSGQPHDSEQYF. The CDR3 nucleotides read TGCAGCGGCCAGCCCCATGACAGCGAGCAGTACTTC.

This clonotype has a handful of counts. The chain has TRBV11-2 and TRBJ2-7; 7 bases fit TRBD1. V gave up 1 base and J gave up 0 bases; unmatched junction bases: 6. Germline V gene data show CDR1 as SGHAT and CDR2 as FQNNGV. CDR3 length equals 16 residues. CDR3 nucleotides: TGTGCCAGCAGCTTAGCGCCGGGACAGATCTCCTACGAGCAGTACTTC. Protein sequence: CASSLAPGQISYEQYF.

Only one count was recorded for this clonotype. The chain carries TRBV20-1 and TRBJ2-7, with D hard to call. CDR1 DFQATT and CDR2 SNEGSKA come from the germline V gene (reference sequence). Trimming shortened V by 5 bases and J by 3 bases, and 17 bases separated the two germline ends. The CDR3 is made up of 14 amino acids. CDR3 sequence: CSAYVRVSNYEQYF. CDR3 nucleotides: TGCAGTGCTTATGTCAGAGTTTCAAACTACGAGCAGTACTTC.

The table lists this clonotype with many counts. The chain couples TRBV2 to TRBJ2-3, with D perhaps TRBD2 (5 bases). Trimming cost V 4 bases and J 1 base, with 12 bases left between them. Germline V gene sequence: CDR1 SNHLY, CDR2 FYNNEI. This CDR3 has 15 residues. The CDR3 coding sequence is TGTGCCAGCAGTGCACGGGATGGTGGCACAGATACGCAGTATTTT. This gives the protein CASSARDGGTDTQYF.

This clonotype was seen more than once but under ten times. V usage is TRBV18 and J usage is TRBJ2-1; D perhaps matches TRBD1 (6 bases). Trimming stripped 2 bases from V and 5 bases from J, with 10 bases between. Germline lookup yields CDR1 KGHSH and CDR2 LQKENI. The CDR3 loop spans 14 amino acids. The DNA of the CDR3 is TGTGCCAGCTCACCATTGGGACAAAACAATGAGCAGTTCTTC. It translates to CASSPLGQNNEQFF.

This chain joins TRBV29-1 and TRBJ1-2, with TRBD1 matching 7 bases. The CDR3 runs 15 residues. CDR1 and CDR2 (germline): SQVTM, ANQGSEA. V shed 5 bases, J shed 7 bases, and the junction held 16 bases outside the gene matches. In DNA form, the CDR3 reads TGCAGCGTTATTTACCCATTAACAGGGGTGTCTGGCTACACCTTC. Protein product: CSVIYPLTGVSGYTF. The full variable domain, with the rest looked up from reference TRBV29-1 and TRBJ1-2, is SAVISQKPSRDICQRGTSLTIQCQVDSQVTMMFWYRQQPGQSLTLIATANQGSEATYESGFVIDKFPISRPNLTFSTLTVSNMSPEDSSIYLCSVIYPLTGVSGYTFGSGTRLTVV.

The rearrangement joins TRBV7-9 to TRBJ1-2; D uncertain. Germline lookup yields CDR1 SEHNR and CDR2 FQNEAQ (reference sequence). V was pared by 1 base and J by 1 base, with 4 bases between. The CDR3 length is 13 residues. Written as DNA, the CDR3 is TGTGCCAGCAGCTTAGGAGGTAACTATGGCTACACCTTC. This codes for CASSLGGNYGYTF.

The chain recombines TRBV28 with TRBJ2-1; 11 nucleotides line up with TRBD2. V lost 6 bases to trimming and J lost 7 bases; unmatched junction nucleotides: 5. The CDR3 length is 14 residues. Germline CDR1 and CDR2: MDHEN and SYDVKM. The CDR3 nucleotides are TGTGCCAGCAGCATTAGCGGGAGGGAGAATGAGCAGTTCTTC. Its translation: CASSISGRENEQFF.

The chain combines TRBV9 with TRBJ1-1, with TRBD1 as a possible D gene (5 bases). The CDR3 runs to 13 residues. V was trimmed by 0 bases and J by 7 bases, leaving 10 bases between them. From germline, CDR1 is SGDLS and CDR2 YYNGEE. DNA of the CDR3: TGTGCCAGCAGCGTAGAAGGGGCAGATGAAGCTTTCTTT. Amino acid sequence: CASSVEGADEAFF.

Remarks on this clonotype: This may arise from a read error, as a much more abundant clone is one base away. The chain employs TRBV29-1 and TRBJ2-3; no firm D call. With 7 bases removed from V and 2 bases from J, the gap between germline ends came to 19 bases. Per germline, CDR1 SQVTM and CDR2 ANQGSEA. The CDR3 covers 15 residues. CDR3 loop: CSAAKRLVNTDTQYF. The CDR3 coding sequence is TGCAGCGCCGCAAAACGACTGGTGAACACAGATACGCAGTATTTT.

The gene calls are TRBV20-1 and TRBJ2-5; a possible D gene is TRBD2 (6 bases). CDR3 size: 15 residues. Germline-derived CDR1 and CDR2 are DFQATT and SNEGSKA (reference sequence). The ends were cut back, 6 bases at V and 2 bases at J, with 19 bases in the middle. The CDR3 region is CSAERNRDLQETQYF. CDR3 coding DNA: TGCAGTGCGGAGCGGAACCGGGACTTACAAGAGACCCAGTACTTC.

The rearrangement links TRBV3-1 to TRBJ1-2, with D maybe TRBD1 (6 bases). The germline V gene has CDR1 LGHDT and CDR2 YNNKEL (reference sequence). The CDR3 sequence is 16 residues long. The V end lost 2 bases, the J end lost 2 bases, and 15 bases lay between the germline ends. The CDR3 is CASSQLTVTGNYGYTF. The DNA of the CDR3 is TGTGCCAGCAGCCAACTGACTGTTACAGGGAACTATGGCTACACCTTC. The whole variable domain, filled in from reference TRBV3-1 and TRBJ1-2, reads DTAVSQTPKYLVTQMGNDKSIKCEQNLGHDTMYWYKQDSKKFLKIMFSYNNKELIINETVPNRFSPKSPDKAHLNLHINSLELGDSAVYFCASSQLTVTGNYGYTFGSGTRLTVV.

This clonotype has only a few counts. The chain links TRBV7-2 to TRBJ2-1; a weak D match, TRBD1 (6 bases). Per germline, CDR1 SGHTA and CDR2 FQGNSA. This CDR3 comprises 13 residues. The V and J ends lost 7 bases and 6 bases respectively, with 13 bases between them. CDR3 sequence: CASKTTGPNEQFF. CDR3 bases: TGTGCCAGCAAAACTACAGGGCCCAATGAGCAGTTCTTC.

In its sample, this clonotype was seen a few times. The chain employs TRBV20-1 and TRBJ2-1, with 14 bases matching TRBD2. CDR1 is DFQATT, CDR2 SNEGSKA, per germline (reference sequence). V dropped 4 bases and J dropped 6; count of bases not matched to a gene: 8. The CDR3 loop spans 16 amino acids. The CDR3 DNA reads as TGCAGTGCTATCTCGGGACTAGCGGGAGTAAGCAATGAGCAGTTCTTC. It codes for CSAISGLAGVSNEQFF.

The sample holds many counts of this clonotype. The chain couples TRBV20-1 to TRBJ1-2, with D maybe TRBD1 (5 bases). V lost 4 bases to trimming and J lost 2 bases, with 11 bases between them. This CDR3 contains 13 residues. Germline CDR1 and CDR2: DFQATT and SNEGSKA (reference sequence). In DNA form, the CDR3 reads TGCAGTGCTACTTCAGGGAGGAACTATGGCTACACCTTC. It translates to CSATSGRNYGYTF.

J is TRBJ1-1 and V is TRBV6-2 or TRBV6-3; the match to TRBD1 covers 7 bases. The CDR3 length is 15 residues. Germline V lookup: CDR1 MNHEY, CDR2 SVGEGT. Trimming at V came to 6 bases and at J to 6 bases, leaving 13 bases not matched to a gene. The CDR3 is CASSHIRDRQSEAFF. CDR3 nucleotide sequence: TGTGCCAGCAGCCACATACGGGACAGACAATCTGAAGCTTTCTTT.

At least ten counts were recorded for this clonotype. CDR3 loop: CASSLDTSGTYEQYF. CDR3 nucleotides: TGTGCCAGCAGTCTGGACACTAGCGGGACCTACGAGCAGTACTTC. V gene TRBV28 combines with J gene TRBJ2-7; TRBD2 aligns across 10 bases. The germline V gene encodes CDR1 MDHEN and CDR2 SYDVKM. CDR3 length: 15 residues. The trim removed 5 bases at V and 2 bases at J, leaving 6 bases unmatched.

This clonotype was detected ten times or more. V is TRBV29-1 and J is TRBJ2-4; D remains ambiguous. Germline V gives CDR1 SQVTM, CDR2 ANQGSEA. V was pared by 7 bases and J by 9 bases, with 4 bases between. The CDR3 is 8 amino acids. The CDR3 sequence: CSESIQYF. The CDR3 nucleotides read TGCAGCGAGAGCATTCAGTACTTC.

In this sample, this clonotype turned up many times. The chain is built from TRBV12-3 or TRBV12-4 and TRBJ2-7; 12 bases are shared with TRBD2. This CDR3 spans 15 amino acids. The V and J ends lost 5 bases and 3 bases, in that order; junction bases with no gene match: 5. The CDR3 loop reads CASSPRTSGNYEQYF. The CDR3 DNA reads TGTGCCAGCAGTCCACGGACTAGCGGGAACTACGAGCAGTACTTC.